This TCR beta chain was recorded in a study of blood T cell repertoires in COVID-19. Method: immunoSEQ multiplex PCR; TCRdb's copy keeps in-frame clones and lacks some. The table shows fewer than 300,000 clones, with approximately 89% occurring only once. CDR1 and CDR2 from the germline V gene are MGHDK and SYGVNS. There are 13 residues in the CDR3. V gave up 3 bases and J gave up 5 bases, with 10 bases separating them. V is TRBV25-1 and J is TRBJ2-5; a possible D gene is TRBD1 (5 bases). Sequenced: peripheral blood. This clonotype was obtained from a man aged 40-50 years who had recovered from COVID-19. The CDR3 spells CASSEAGSETQYF. DNA for the CDR3: TGTGCCAGCAGTGAGGCAGGGTCGGAGACCCAGTACTTC.